These T cell receptor beta chains were read from a single sample in a study of response to subunit inactivated influenza vaccine. In TCRdb, the RT-PCR reads were re-called with MiXCR into one record per CDR3 protein. Among roughly 520,000 distinct CDR3 sequences, over 25% were seen once, and the ten largest hold approximately 2%. The sequences come from CD4+ T cells sorted from PBMCs, collected 5 days after vaccination. The receptor source for this set is a man aged 45-65 years who received an inactivated influenza vaccine. Both conserved end residues are part of each CDR3. Fields, in order: V gene, J gene, clone size, CDR3 protein. Size is stated for part of the rows, as once, few or many counts, or as a class when the clone is expanded.

>TRBV11-2|TRBJ2-5|few
CASSANRGPGTQYF
>TRBV20-1|TRBJ2-3|NA
CSAIVYVAGSADTQYF
>TRBV5-4|TRBJ2-5|NA
CASSLEPGGPQETQYF
>TRBV20-1|TRBJ2-5|few
CSAKTGFQETQYF
>TRBV10-3|TRBJ1-1|few
CAISNDLNTEAFF
>TRBV15|TRBJ2-4|NA
CATSRVRVAKNIQYF
>TRBV29-1|TRBJ2-3|NA
CSVRARSSTDTQYF
>TRBV20-1|TRBJ2-2|many
CSARGSLAGLTGELFF
>TRBV28|TRBJ2-7|NA
CASRRDRGVSYEQYF
>TRBV20-1|TRBJ2-3|few
CSARAGASLGDTQYF
>TRBV20-1|TRBJ2-5|NA
CSAAVIQETQYF
>TRBV20-1|TRBJ2-1|many
CSARGLAGGPYNEQFF
>TRBV20-1|TRBJ1-4|many
CSARNRATNEKLFF
>TRBV12-3/TRBV12-4|TRBJ2-6|NA
CASILGGSGANVLTF
>TRBV19|TRBJ2-3|NA
CASSPEGRSTDTQYF
>TRBV24-1|TRBJ2-2|few
CATSKWDREDTGELFF
>TRBV5-1|TRBJ2-1|few
CASSLDPPGGLSYNEQFF
>TRBV5-1|TRBJ2-5|NA
CASSPGAASVIQETQYF
>TRBV12-3/TRBV12-4|TRBJ2-5|NA
CASGSTGKTQYF
>TRBV28|TRBJ1-1|few
CASRTGGQSNTEAFF
>TRBV30|TRBJ2-1|few
CAWSPGNNNEQFF
>TRBV12-3/TRBV12-4|TRBJ2-1|few
CASSLTRRNEQFF